The present T cell receptor beta chain was sequenced within a study of blood T cell repertoires in COVID-19. Overall study context: Samples of COVID-19 (acute and convalescent) were obtained from the United States, Italy and Spain.

Living in roughly 23 US areas, the participants were between 18 and 89 years of age. Under the authors' procedure: Amplified reference gene primers provided the basis for estimating nucleated cell counts. Clones were sequenced by immunoSEQ multiplex PCR, and TCRdb holds only the in-frame ones, with some missing. Clonal size and the V and J genes are those of that table, whereas D and trimming came from the DNA. Among 220,000 or so clones, 84% were seen once, and the ten largest hold around 6.5%. V was trimmed by 1 base and J by 6 bases, leaving 15 bases between them. CDR3 length: 16 amino acids. The germline V gene encodes CDR1 MGHDK and CDR2 SYGVNS. This clone was counted once.

This receptor was obtained from a woman aged 40-49 years who had recovered from COVID-19. The sample consisted of PBMCs or T cells enriched from blood (not recorded which). This rearrangement joins TRBV25-1 to TRBJ2-2, with a weak D call TRBD2 (5 bases). The CDR3 DNA reads as TGTGCCAGCAGTGAATCAATCGGGTTCGGGGCCGGGGAGCTGTTTTTT. Its protein product is CASSESIGFGAGELFF.